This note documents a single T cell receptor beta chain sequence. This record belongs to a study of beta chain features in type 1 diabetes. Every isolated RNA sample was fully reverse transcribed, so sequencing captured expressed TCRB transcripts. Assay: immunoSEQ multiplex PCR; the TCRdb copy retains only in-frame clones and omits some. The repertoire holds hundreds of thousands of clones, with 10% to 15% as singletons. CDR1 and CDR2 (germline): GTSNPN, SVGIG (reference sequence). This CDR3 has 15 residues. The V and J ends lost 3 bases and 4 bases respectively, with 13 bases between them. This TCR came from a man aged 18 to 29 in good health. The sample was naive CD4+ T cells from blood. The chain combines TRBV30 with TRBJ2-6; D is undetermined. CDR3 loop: CAWSPTVPGANVLTF. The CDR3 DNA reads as TGTGCCTGGAGCCCTACAGTCCCCGGGGCCAACGTCCTGACTTTC.